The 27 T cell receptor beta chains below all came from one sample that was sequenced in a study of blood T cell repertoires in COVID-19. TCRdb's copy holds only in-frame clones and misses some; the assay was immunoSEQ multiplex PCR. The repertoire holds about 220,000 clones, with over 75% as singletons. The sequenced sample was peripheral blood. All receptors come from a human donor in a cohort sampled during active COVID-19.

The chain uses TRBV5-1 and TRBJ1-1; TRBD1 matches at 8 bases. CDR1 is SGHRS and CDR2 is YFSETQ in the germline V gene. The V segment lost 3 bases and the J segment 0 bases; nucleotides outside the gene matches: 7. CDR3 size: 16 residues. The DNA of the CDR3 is TGCGCCAGCAGCTCACAGGGGGGGCGGATGAACACTGAAGCTTTCTTT. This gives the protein CASSSQGGRMNTEAFF.

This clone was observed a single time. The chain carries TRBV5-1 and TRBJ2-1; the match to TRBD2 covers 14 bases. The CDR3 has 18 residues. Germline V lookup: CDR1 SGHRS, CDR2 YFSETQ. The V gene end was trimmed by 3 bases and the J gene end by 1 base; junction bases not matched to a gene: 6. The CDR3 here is CASSWGLAGAESYNEQFF. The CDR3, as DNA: TGCGCCAGCAGCTGGGGACTAGCGGGAGCGGAATCCTACAATGAGCAGTTCTTC.

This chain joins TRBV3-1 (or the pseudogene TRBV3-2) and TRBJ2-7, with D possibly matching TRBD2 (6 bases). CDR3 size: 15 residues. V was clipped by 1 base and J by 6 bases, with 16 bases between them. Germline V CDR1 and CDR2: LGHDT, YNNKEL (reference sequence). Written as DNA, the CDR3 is TGTGCCAGCAGCCAAGGCGGCGCGGGAATACGCGAGCAGTACTTC. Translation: CASSQGGAGIREQYF.

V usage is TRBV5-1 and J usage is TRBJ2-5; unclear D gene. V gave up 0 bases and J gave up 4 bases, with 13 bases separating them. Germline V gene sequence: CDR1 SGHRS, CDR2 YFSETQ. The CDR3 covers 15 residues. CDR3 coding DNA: TGCGCCAGCAGCTTGGGCGGTCAATCCGGAGAGACCCAGTACTTC. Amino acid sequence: CASSLGGQSGETQYF.

The CDR3 DNA reads TGTGCCAGCAGCTTAATTCCCGGGACAGAAAAAGGAAACACCATATATTTT. This codes for CASSLIPGTEKGNTIYF. This chain links TRBV7-6 with TRBJ1-3, with TRBD1 identical over 7 bases. Germline-derived CDR1 and CDR2 are SGHVS and FNYEAQ. Trimming at V came to 2 bases and at J to 4 bases, leaving 11 bases not matched to a gene. The CDR3 loop spans 17 amino acids.

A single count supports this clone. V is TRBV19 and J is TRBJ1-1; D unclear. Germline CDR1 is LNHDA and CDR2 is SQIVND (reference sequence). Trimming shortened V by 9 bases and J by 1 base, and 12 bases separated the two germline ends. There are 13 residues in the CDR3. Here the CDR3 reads CASRDFENTEAFF. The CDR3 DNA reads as TGTGCCAGCAGAGACTTTGAGAACACTGAAGCTTTCTTT.

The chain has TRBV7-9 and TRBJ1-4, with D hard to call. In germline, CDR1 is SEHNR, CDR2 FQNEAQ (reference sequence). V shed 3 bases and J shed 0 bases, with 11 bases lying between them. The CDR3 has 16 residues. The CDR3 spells CASSFGVSATNEKLFF. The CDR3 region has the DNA TGTGCCAGCAGCTTCGGGGTTTCAGCAACTAATGAAAAACTGTTTTTT.

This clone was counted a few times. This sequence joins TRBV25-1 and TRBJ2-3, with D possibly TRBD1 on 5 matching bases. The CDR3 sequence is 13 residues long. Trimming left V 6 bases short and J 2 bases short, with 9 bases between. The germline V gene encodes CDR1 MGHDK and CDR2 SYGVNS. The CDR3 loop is CASRDTYTDTQYF. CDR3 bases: TGTGCCAGCAGGGACACCTACACAGATACGCAGTATTTT. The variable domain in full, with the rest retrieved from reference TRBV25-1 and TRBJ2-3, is EADIYQTPRYLVIGTGKKITLECSQTMGHDKMYWYQQDPGMELHLIHYSYGVNSTEKGDLSSESTVSRIRTEHFPLTLESARPSHTSQYLCASRDTYTDTQYFGPGTRLTVL.

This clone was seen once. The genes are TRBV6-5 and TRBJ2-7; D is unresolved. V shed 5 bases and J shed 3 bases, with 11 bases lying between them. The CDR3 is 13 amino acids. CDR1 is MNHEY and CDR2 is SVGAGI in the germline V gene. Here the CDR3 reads CASSPSTVYEQYF. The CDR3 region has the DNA TGTGCCAGCAGTCCCTCAACAGTCTACGAGCAGTACTTC.

Here the CDR3 reads CASSAGFRNQPQHF. CDR3 DNA: TGTGCCAGCAGCGCAGGGTTTCGCAATCAGCCCCAGCATTTT. The V gene is TRBV6-5, the J gene TRBJ1-5; D is perhaps TRBD1 (5 bases). V lost 6 bases, J lost 2 bases, and 11 bases lay in between. Germline V CDR1 and CDR2: MNHEY, SVGAGI. The length of the CDR3 is 14 residues.

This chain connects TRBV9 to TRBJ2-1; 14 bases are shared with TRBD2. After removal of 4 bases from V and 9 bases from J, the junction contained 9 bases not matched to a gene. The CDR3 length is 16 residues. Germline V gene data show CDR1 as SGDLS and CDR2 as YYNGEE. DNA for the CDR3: TGTGCCAGCAGCCCCCAAGGGACTAGCGGGAGTACTGAGCAGTTCTTC. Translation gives CASSPQGTSGSTEQFF.

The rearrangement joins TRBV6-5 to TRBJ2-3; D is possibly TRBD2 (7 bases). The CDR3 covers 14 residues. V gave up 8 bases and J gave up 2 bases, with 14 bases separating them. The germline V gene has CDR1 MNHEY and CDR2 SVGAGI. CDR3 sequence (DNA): TGTGCCAGCCGACGGGGGGCCCCCACAGATACGCAGTATTTT. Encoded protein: CASRRGAPTDTQYF.

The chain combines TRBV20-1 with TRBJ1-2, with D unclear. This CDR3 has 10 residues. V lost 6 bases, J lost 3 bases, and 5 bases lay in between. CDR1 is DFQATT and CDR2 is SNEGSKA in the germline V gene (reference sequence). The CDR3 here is CSATDYGYTF. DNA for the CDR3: TGCAGTGCAACAGACTATGGCTACACCTTC.

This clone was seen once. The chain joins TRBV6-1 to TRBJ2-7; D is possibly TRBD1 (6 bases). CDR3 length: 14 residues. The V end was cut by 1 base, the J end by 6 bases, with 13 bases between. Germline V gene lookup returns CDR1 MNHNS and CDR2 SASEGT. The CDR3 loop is CASSEGPQGGEQYF. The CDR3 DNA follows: TGTGCCAGCAGTGAAGGGCCACAGGGTGGCGAGCAGTACTTC.

This chain's CDR3 is CASRTTGVGYGYTF. In nucleotides, the CDR3 is TGTGCCAGCAGAACGACAGGGGTAGGGTATGGCTACACCTTC. The chain joins TRBV28 to TRBJ1-2; 8 positions match TRBD1. There are 14 residues in the CDR3. CDR1 and CDR2 from the germline V gene are MDHEN and SYDVKM. V shed 6 bases and J 5 bases; nucleotides not matched to a gene: 8.

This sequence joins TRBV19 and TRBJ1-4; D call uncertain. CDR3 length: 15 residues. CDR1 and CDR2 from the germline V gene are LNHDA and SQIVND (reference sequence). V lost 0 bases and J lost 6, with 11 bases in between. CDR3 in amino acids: CASSIESGSYEKLFF. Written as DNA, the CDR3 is TGTGCCAGTAGTATAGAGTCAGGCTCTTATGAAAAACTGTTTTTT.

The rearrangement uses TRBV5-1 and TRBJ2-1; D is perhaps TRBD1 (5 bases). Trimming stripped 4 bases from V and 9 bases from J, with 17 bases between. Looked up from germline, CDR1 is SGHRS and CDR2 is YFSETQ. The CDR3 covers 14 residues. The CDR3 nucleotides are TGCGCCAGCAGCCCGGTAGGGGTGGTGGGTGAGCAGTTCTTC. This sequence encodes CASSPVGVVGEQFF.

CDR3 nucleotides: TGTGCCAGTGCCGATCAGGGATCCCTCTACGAGCAGTACTTC. Amino acids: CASADQGSLYEQYF. The chain carries TRBV19 and TRBJ2-7; TRBD1 is a possible D gene (5 bases). This CDR3 spans 14 amino acids. V lost 8 bases to trimming and J lost 3 bases, with 17 bases between them. Germline loops: CDR1 LNHDA, CDR2 SQIVND (reference sequence).

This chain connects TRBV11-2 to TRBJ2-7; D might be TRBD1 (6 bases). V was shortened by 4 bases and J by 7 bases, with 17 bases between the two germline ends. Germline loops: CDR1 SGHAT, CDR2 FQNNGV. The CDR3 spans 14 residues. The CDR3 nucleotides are TGTGCCAGCAGCTCGGGACATCTGGGATGGGAGCAGTACTTC. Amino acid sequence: CASSSGHLGWEQYF.

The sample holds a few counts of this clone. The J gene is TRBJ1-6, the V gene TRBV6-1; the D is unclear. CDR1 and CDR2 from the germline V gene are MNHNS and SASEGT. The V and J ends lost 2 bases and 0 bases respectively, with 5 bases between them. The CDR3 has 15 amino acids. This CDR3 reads CASSESLSYNSPLHF. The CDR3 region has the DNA TGTGCCAGCAGTGAAAGCCTCTCCTATAATTCACCCCTCCACTTT.

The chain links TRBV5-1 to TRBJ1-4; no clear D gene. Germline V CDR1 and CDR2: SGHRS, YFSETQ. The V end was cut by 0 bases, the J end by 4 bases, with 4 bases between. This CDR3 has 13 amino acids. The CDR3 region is CASSLGGNEKLFF. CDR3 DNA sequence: TGCGCCAGCAGCTTGGGCGGTAATGAAAAACTGTTTTTT.

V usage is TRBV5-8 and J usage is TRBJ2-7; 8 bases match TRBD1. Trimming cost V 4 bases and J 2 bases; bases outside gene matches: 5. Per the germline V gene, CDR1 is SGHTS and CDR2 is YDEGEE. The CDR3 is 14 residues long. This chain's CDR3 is CASSATGVAYEQYF. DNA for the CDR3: TGTGCCAGCAGCGCGACAGGGGTAGCCTACGAGCAGTACTTC.

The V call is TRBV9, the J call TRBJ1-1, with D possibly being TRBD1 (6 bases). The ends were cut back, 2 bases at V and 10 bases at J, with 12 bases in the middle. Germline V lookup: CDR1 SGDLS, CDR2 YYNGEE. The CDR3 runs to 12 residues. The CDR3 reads CASSVFTGRAFF. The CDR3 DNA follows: TGTGCCAGCAGCGTTTTTACAGGGAGAGCTTTCTTT.

CDR3 sequence: CASSPFSAYNEQFF. For the CDR3, the DNA is TGCGCCAGCAGCCCCTTTAGCGCCTACAATGAGCAGTTCTTC. V is TRBV4-1 and J is TRBJ2-1, with D tentatively TRBD2 (5 bases). Germline assignment: CDR1 MGHRA and CDR2 YSYEKL. Trimming stripped 4 bases from V and 2 bases from J, with 9 bases between. This CDR3 has 14 residues.

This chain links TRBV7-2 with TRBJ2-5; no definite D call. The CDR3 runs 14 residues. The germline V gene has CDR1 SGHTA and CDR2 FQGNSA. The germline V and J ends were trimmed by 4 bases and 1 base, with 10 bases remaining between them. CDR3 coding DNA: TGTGCCAGCAGCTCTGGGCTGGCCCAAGAGACCCAGTACTTC. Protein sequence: CASSSGLAQETQYF.

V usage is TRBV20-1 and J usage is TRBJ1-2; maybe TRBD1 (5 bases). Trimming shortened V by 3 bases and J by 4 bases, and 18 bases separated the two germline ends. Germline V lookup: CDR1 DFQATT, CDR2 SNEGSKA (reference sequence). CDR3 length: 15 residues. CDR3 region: CSASVTSQGLYGYTF. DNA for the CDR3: TGCAGTGCTAGTGTTACTTCCCAGGGCCTCTATGGCTACACCTTC.

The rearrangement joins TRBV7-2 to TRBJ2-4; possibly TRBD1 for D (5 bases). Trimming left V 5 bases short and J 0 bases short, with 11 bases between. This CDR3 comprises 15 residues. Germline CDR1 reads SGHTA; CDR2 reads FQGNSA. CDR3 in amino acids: CASSLGAVAKNIQYF. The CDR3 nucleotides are TGTGCCAGCAGCCTAGGGGCAGTAGCCAAAAACATTCAGTACTTC. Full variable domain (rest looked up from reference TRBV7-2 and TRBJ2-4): GAGVSQSPSNKVTEKGKDVELRCDPISGHTALYWYRQSLGQGLEFLIYFQGNSAPDKSGLPSDRFSAERTGGSVSTLTIQRTQQEDSAVYLCASSLGAVAKNIQYFGAGTRLSVL.